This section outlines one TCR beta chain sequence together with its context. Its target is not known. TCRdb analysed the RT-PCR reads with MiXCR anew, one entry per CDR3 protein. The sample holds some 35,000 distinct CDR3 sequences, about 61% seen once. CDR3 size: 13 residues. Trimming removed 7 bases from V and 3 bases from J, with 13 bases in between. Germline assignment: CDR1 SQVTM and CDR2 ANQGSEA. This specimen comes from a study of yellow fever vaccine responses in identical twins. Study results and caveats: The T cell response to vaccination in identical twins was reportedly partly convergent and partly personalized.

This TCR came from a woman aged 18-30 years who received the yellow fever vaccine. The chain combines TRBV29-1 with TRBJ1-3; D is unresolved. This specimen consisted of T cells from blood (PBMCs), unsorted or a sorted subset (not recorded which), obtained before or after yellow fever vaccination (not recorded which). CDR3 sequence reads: CSARTSGGNTIYF. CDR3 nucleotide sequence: TGCAGCGCCCGAACCTCTGGTGGAAACACCATATATTTT.